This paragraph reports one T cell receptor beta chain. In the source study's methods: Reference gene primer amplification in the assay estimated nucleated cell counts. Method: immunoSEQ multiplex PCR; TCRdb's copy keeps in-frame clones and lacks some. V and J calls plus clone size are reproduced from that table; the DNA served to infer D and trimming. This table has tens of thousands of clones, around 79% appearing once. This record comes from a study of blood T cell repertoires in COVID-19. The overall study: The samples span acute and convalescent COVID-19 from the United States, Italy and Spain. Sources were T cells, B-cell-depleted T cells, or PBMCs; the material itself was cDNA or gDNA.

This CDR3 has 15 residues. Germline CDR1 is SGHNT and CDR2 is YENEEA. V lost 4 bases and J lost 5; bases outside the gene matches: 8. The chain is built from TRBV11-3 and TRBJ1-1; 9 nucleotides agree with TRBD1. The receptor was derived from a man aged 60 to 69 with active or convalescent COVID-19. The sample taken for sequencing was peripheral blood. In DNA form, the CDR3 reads TGTGCCAGCAGCTGGGGACAGGGAATGGGAACTGAAGCTTTCTTT. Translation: CASSWGQGMGTEAFF.